These 12 T cell receptor beta chains were all obtained from the same sample, sequenced in a study of T cell clonotyping in hematopoietic cell transplantation (dated by TCRdb to the early 2020s). Library generation was performed with the immunoSEQ multiplex PCR assay. TCRdb limited this immuneACCESS table to in-frame rearrangements with V and J called. A share of clones is missing; checked studies link under half to unresolved V genes, and the rest is unexplained. The sample contains nearly 70,000 clones, about 93% of them found a single time. The ten largest clones capture 1.5% to 2% of the sample. Sequences were obtained from peripheral blood mononuclear cells. Every receptor here comes from a man aged 45 to 65 in good health. Some clones in this sample may be carry-over from other donors' samples.

J is TRBJ2-5 and V is TRBV9; 8 nucleotides line up with TRBD1. Germline CDR1 is SGDLS and CDR2 is YYNGEE. J lost 4 bases, V lost 4 bases, and 9 bases had no gene match. There are 15 residues in the CDR3. The CDR3 DNA sequence: TGTGCCAGCAGCACCGCAGGGGGCGCGGTAGAGACCCAGTACTTC. Protein sequence: CASSTAGGAVETQYF. Full variable domain (outside the CDR3, taken from reference TRBV9 and TRBJ2-5): DSGVTQTPKHLITATGQRVTLRCSPRSGDLSVYWYQQSLDQGLQFLIQYYNGEERAKGNILERFSAQQFPDLHSELNLSSLELGDSALYFCASSTAGGAVETQYFGPGTRLLVL.

V gene TRBV7-6 combines with J gene TRBJ2-3; 10 bases are shared with TRBD2. There are 15 residues in the CDR3. The V gene's germline CDR1 is SGHVS and CDR2 FNYEAQ. V dropped 1 base and J dropped 9; count of bases not matched to a gene: 7. The CDR3 reads CASSLDPSGGGTQYF. The CDR3 coding sequence is TGTGCCAGCAGCTTAGATCCTAGCGGGGGTGGGACGCAGTATTTT.

The V gene is TRBV5-6, the J gene TRBJ2-5, with a weak D call TRBD1 (5 bases). This CDR3 has 12 amino acids. V lost 0 bases to trimming and J lost 8 bases, with 8 bases between them. CDR1 is SGHDT and CDR2 is YYEEEE in the germline V gene. The CDR3 DNA reads as TGTGCCAGCAGCTTGGACCAGGGTACCCAGTACTTC. Amino acids: CASSLDQGTQYF.

This clone was detected a few times. The rearrangement uses TRBV5-4 and TRBJ1-2; possible D gene TRBD1, 5 bases. V dropped 3 bases and J dropped 4 bases, with 10 bases sitting between them. This CDR3 region has 13 residues. Per germline, CDR1 SGHNT and CDR2 YYREEE (reference sequence). For the CDR3, the DNA is TGTGCCAGCAGCTCCGGGGGTTCCTATGGCTACACCTTC. It specifies CASSSGGSYGYTF.

The gene calls are TRBV9 and TRBJ2-7; the D gene could be TRBD1 or TRBD2 (5 bases each). V was cut by 0 bases and J by 5 bases, with 12 bases left in between. There are 14 residues in the CDR3. The germline V gene encodes CDR1 SGDLS and CDR2 YYNGEE. The CDR3 loop is CASSVGQGAHEQYF. The CDR3 DNA sequence: TGTGCCAGCAGCGTAGGGCAGGGAGCGCACGAGCAGTACTTC.

The rearrangement uses TRBV30 and TRBJ2-1; D is uncertain. This CDR3 has 13 residues. V was cut by 5 bases and J by 4 bases, with 12 bases left in between. CDR1 is GTSNPN and CDR2 is SVGIG in the germline V gene (reference sequence). The CDR3 region has the DNA TGTGCCTGGGTCCCAGACGGTTACAATGAGCAGTTCTTC. As protein: CAWVPDGYNEQFF.

This chain connects TRBV28 to TRBJ2-1; a possible D gene is TRBD2 (6 bases). Trimming left V 5 bases short and J 5 bases short, with 13 bases between. This CDR3 has 14 residues. Germline V gene sequence: CDR1 MDHEN, CDR2 SYDVKM. CDR3 DNA: TGTGCCAGCAGTGGAGGGATGAGCCACAATGAGCAGTTCTTC. Its protein is CASSGGMSHNEQFF.

This chain joins TRBV28 and TRBJ2-3; no firm D call. The germline gives CDR1 MDHEN, CDR2 SYDVKM. Trimming left V 7 bases short and J 8 bases short, with 16 bases between. CDR3 length equals 13 residues. The CDR3 sequence: CASIPSAPGTQYF. DNA for the CDR3: TGTGCCAGCATCCCCTCGGCTCCCGGTACGCAGTATTTT.

V is TRBV19 and J is TRBJ2-5, with TRBD2 matching 12 bases. This CDR3 is built from 15 residues. The V segment lost 8 bases and the J segment 2 bases; nucleotides outside the gene matches: 6. Germline values: CDR1 LNHDA, CDR2 SQIVND (reference sequence). In DNA form, the CDR3 reads TGTGCCAGTCGGGGGACTAGCGGGCCTCAAGAGACCCAGTACTTC. Translating gives CASRGTSGPQETQYF.

The J gene is TRBJ2-1, the V gene TRBV13, with 10 bases that match TRBD2. The germline V gene encodes CDR1 PRHDT and CDR2 FYEKMQ (reference sequence). This CDR3 comprises 16 residues. V lost 5 bases and J lost 2; bases outside the gene matches: 6. The CDR3 reads CASSVRTSGTYNEQFF. The CDR3 DNA reads TGTGCCAGCAGCGTCCGGACTAGCGGCACCTACAATGAGCAGTTCTTC. The variable domain in full, completed from reference TRBV13 and TRBJ2-1, reads AAGVIQSPRHLIKEKRETATLKCYPIPRHDTVYWYQQGPGQDPQFLISFYEKMQSDKGSIPDRFSAQQFSDYHSELNMSSLELGDSALYFCASSVRTSGTYNEQFFGPGTRLTVL.

This clone showed up just once. V usage is TRBV5-4 and J usage is TRBJ2-7; TRBD1 matches 7 bases. The V and J ends lost 5 bases and 2 bases, in that order; junction bases with no gene match: 4. CDR1 is SGHNT, CDR2 YYREEE, per germline (reference sequence). The CDR3 contains 13 residues. The CDR3 DNA follows: TGTGCCAGCAGGCCACAGGGGACCTACGAGCAGTACTTC. This sequence encodes CASRPQGTYEQYF. The whole variable domain, filled in from reference TRBV5-4 and TRBJ2-7, reads ETGVTQSPTHLIKTRGQQVTLRCSSQSGHNTVSWYQQALGQGPQFIFQYYREEENGRGNFPPRFSGLQFPNYSSELNVNALELDDSALYLCASRPQGTYEQYFGPGTRLTVT.

This chain joins TRBV2 and TRBJ1-6, with 9 bases aligning to TRBD1. Germline loops: CDR1 SNHLY, CDR2 FYNNEI. The CDR3 extends over 14 amino acids. V shed 3 bases, J shed 12 bases, and the junction held 6 bases outside the gene matches. CDR3 sequence reads: CASSEGTGYGPLHF. As DNA, the CDR3 is TGTGCCAGCAGTGAGGGGACAGGGTATGGACCCCTCCACTTT.